These 6 T cell receptor beta chains originate from one sample sequenced in a study of blood T cell repertoires in COVID-19. The table came from immunoSEQ multiplex PCR; TCRdb's copy has only in-frame clones and leaves some out. In the table there are approximately 260,000 clones, 85% to 90% of which are singletons. Sequencing was carried out using peripheral blood. The receptors here all came from a man aged 18 to 35 with active or convalescent COVID-19.

This chain uses TRBV7-2 with TRBJ2-3; TRBD2 matches 12 bases. J gave up 4 bases and V 5 bases, and 4 bases lay outside the gene matches. Germline CDR1 and CDR2: SGHTA and FQGNSA. CDR3 length equals 15 residues. The CDR3 DNA reads TGTGCCAGCAGCCCACTAGCGGGGGGCGCAGATACGCAGTATTTT. It codes for CASSPLAGGADTQYF. The entire variable domain, with the rest obtained from reference TRBV7-2 and TRBJ2-3, is as follows: GAGVSQSPSNKVTEKGKDVELRCDPISGHTALYWYRQSLGQGLEFLIYFQGNSAPDKSGLPSDRFSAERTGGSVSTLTIQRTQQEDSAVYLCASSPLAGGADTQYFGPGTRLTVL.

The chain joins TRBV19 to TRBJ2-1; TRBD2 matches at 10 bases. The length of the CDR3 is 14 residues. Germline V CDR1 and CDR2: LNHDA, SQIVND (reference sequence). The trim removed 7 bases at V and 7 bases at J, leaving 7 bases unmatched. The chain's CDR3 is CASKEREGRNEQFF. The CDR3 bases are TGTGCCAGTAAAGAGCGGGAGGGGAGGAATGAGCAGTTCTTC. Together with reference TRBV19 and TRBJ2-1, the CDR3 gives the full variable domain: DGGITQSPKYLFRKEGQNVTLSCEQNLNHDAMYWYRQDPGQGLRLIYYSQIVNDFQKGDIAEGYSVSREKKESFPLTVTSAQKNPTAFYLCASKEREGRNEQFFGPGTRLTVL.

The chain is built from TRBV5-1 and TRBJ2-5; 11 positions agree with TRBD2. Germline trimming cut 4 bases from V and 2 bases from J; bases unmatched to any gene: 4. Germline CDR1 reads SGHRS; CDR2 reads YFSETQ. The CDR3 extends over 15 amino acids. CDR3 coding DNA: TGCGCCAGCAGCACTAGCGGGGGCCTACAAGAGACCCAGTACTTC. Residues: CASSTSGGLQETQYF.

V and J are TRBV7-2 and TRBJ1-6; unclear D gene. The V gene's germline CDR1 is SGHTA and CDR2 FQGNSA. CDR3 length: 15 residues. V was shortened by 1 base and J by 3 bases, with 7 bases between the two germline ends. CDR3 residues: CASSLVRDYNSPLHF. In DNA form, the CDR3 reads TGTGCCAGCAGCTTAGTGCGTGACTATAATTCACCCCTCCACTTT.

The chain couples TRBV20-1 to TRBJ2-6, with TRBD1 matching 12 bases. The germline gives CDR1 DFQATT, CDR2 SNEGSKA (reference sequence). V shed 3 bases and J 4 bases; nucleotides not matched to a gene: 7. The CDR3 runs to 17 residues. CDR3 DNA: TGCAGTGCTAGTCTGGGGACAGGGGGCGCCGGGGCCAACGTCCTGACTTTC. Encoded protein: CSASLGTGGAGANVLTF.

The chain is built from TRBV4-2 and TRBJ1-3; possibly TRBD1 for D (6 bases). This CDR3 comprises 15 residues. Germline V gene sequence: CDR1 LGHNA, CDR2 YNFKEQ. The V end was cut by 1 base, the J end by 8 bases, with 15 bases between. CDR3 nucleotide sequence: TGTGCCAGCAGCCAAGGAGGGGGAACGGCATACACCATATATTTT. As protein: CASSQGGGTAYTIYF.